The T cell receptor beta chain described here comes from a study of control samples from healthy donors and cancer patients. This table comes from immunoSEQ multiplex PCR, and its TCRdb copy is limited to in-frame clones, with some not included. The sample consists of over 110,000 clones, 75% to 90% of them appearing once. This clone was seen only once. The germline V gene encodes CDR1 MDHEN and CDR2 SYDVKM. This CDR3 has 15 residues. V shed 7 bases and J 0 bases; nucleotides not matched to a gene: 7. The TCR comes from a woman aged 25 to 45 in good health. This rearrangement joins TRBV28 to TRBJ2-7; TRBD1 aligns across 9 bases. Sequenced sample: blood. Here the CDR3 reads CASTDRTGDSYEQYF. The CDR3 region has the DNA TGTGCCAGCACTGATAGGACAGGGGACTCCTACGAGCAGTACTTC.